This entry features one T cell receptor beta chain sequence. Its specific antigen is unknown. No base quality values were provided; no much bigger clone lies one nucleotide off. TCRbeta CDR3 regions were amplified from genomic DNA using the immunoSEQ Assay, a bias-controlled multiplex PCR. In the authors' own workflow: Nucleated cell counts per sample were estimated from amplification of reference gene primers within the assay. To quantify the absolute abundance of each unique TCRbeta CDR3 rearrangement, sequence reads were collapsed and filtered. For each sample, productive Simpson clonality was calculated by taking the square root of Simpson's diversity index across productive rearrangements. TCRdb holds this immuneACCESS table with in-frame rearrangements only. Some clones are missing; in checked studies, unresolved V genes explain under half, and the rest has no known cause. The V and J calls and the clone size are those of that table, but D and trimming were determined from the DNA. This sample holds approximately 82,000 clones; approximately 90% were observed only once. In total, the top ten clones hold roughly 1.2% of the sample.

This entry belongs to a study of blood T cell repertoires in COVID-19 (dated by TCRdb to 2020 to 2022). In the study overall: Samples covering the acute and convalescent phases of COVID-19 were provided by collaborators in the United States, Italy and Spain. The prospective study material was composed of cDNA or gDNA derived from T cells, B-cell-depleted T cells, or PBMCs. The dataset comprised deeply sampled blood TCRbeta repertoires from subjects exposed to, actively infected with, or recovered from COVID-19. The repertoires were made available in a free public database intended to serve as a resource for research on the immune response to SARS-CoV-2. The samples were drawn from the first 160 participants of the ongoing ImmuneRACE study and from 1,200 or so subjects provided by 6 global collaborators. Nearly every sample came with metadata listing a de-identified subject ID, COVID-19 status, age in years and sex. Where available, HLA class I and class II types were taken from metadata supplied by the sample provider and were not determined by assay-based typing.

Sequences MNHNY (CDR1) and SVGAGI (CDR2) are obtained from the germline V gene (reference sequence). Spanning cysteine to phenylalanine, the CDR3 consists of 14 amino acids. Kept here is only the CDR3 DNA, which spans 42 bases and is read in frame from base 1. At the junction V is shortened by 6 bases and J by 6 bases, with 15 bases in between. Paper-wide results and their limitations: The amount of clinical and demographic metadata varied by source and participant and was provided uncurated.

Participants in the prospective study were enrolled through a virtual design, were aged roughly 18 to 100 years, and lived in approximately 25 United States geographic areas. In the prospective study, participants were assigned to cohorts based on the clinical history participants reported in a screening survey and a study questionnaire. Each participant in the prospective study had whole blood, serum and a nasopharyngeal or oropharyngeal swab collected by mobile phlebotomists. Additional blood draws and questionnaires over an approximately two-month period could optionally be provided by prospective study participants. Blood samples from the prospective study were shipped frozen or at room temperature prior to DNA extraction.

The chain is encoded by TRBV6-6 joined to TRBJ2-1; TRBD1 is possibly the D segment (5 matching bases). This clonotype was obtained from a woman aged 45 to 65 with acute COVID-19. Sequenced input: PBMCs or T cells enriched from blood (not recorded which). CDR3 loop: CASSKSGPPNEQFF. The DNA sequence is TGTGCCAGCAGCAAGTCAGGGCCACCCAATGAGCAGTTCTTC.